This T cell receptor (beta chain) was documented in a study of T cells in Graves' hyperthyroidism and ophthalmopathy. On the study more broadly: Blood from the periphery was taken at initial diagnosis, before any treatment. Study outcomes and limitations: Also found in blood were most expanded thyroid clonotypes above 0.001.

The CDR3 length is 12 residues. Germline V gene lookup returns CDR1 GTSNPN and CDR2 SVGIG (reference sequence). Deletions cut 2 bases from V and 0 bases from J, with 5 bases between. This clonotype was picked up a small number of times. Its antigen is not known. RNA transcripts gave rise to amplified TCR beta CDR3 regions. When the TCR CDR3 underwent first-round RT-PCR, the HTBI primer set was used. MiXCR was run by TCRdb on the multiplex PCR reads, yielding one entry per CDR3 protein. This sample has 450,000 to 550,000 distinct CDR3 sequences, with less than 25% found just once. This rearrangement joins TRBV30 to TRBJ2-7; D uncertain. The TCR originated in a woman aged 25 to 39 with Graves' ophthalmopathy. The sequenced sample consisted of blood. The CDR3 nucleotides are TGTGCCTGGAGTACTAACTCCTACGAGCAGTACTTC. Protein sequence: CAWSTNSYEQYF.